The 3 T cell receptor beta chains listed next were all sequenced from one sample in a study of human T cells and chemical hapten exposure. One entry per CDR3 protein, called by TCRdb with MiXCR from the RACE reads. Of tens of thousands of distinct CDR3 sequences detected, about 3.7% appear once; the ten largest clones hold about 6%. The sample's time point: healthy volunteer bleed at 6 weeks. Total RNA was isolated from whole blood that had not been fractionated. The specimen sequenced was whole blood. These receptors were collected from a human donor in good health. Some clones in this sample may be carry-over from other donors' samples.

The rearrangement uses TRBV3-1 and TRBJ2-4, with D maybe TRBD2 (7 bases). The CDR3 runs 14 residues. Germline V gives CDR1 LGHDT, CDR2 YNNKEL (reference sequence). Between the trimmed V and J ends, which lost 1 base and 8 bases, there was a span of 12 bases. The CDR3 coding sequence is TGTGCCAGCAGCCAAGGGGAGGGGGAGGACATTCAGTACTTC. The encoded protein is CASSQGEGEDIQYF.

This clonotype has only a few counts. V usage is TRBV9 and J usage is TRBJ1-6; the match to TRBD1 covers 7 bases. In germline, CDR1 is SGDLS, CDR2 YYNGEE. With V trimmed by 4 bases and J by 6 bases, 4 bases remained unmatched. The CDR3 has 14 residues. The CDR3 DNA reads as TGTGCCAGCAGCCTTGGACAGGCTAATTCACCCCTCCACTTT. Translating it yields CASSLGQANSPLHF.

This clonotype occurred many times. The chain uses TRBV11-2 and TRBJ2-7; D gene ambiguous. V was shortened by 3 bases and J by 7 bases, with 4 bases between the two germline ends. The CDR3 extends over 10 amino acids. The germline CDR1 and CDR2 sequences are SGHAT and FQNNGV. For the CDR3, the DNA is TGTGCCAGCAGCTTTGGAGAGCAGTACTTC. It encodes CASSFGEQYF.